A selection of T cell receptor beta chains follows, all from one sample in a study of CDR3 diversity in severe acne. TCRdb recomputed calls from the PCR reads with MiXCR, one row per CDR3 protein. The sample lists some 90,000 distinct CDR3 sequences, about 50% occurring once. Sample: blood. Receptor source: a male donor in good health, serving as a control. The CDR3 runs from the conserved cysteine through the conserved F or W. A D gene is named only where the DNA matches it firmly. Clone size is not always given. Where it is, it says once, few, many or a class for expanded clones.

j_gene	len	abundance	v_gene	d_gene	CDR3aa	CDR3nt
TRBJ2-7	18	NA	TRBV6-5	NA	CASSYSRPDRGGSYEQYF	TGTGCCAGCAGTTACTCGAGGCCCGACAGGGGCGGGAGTTACGAGCAGTACTTC
TRBJ2-7	17	few	TRBV7-8	TRBD1	CASSLARTGASSYEQYF	TGTGCCAGCAGCTTAGCCAGGACAGGGGCCAGCTCCTACGAGCAGTACTTC
TRBJ2-7	15	few	TRBV6-4	NA	CASTDRGADRYEQYF	TGTGCCAGCACCGATCGGGGGGCAGATCGCTACGAGCAGTACTTC
TRBJ1-2	16	many	TRBV10-1	TRBD1	CASSPRTGISGYGYTF	TGCGCCAGCAGTCCCCGGACAGGGATTTCAGGCTATGGCTACACCTTC
TRBJ1-3	19	few	TRBV7-2	NA	CASSLRKAALSSSGNTIYF	TGTGCCAGCAGCTTAAGAAAGGCAGCCTTATCATCCTCTGGAAACACCATATATTTT
TRBJ2-7	18	NA	TRBV10-3	TRBD2	CAISEGTSGIRSSYEQYF	TGTGCCATCAGTGAAGGGACTAGCGGGATCAGGAGCTCCTACGAGCAGTACTTC
TRBJ1-2	15	medium-sized	TRBV7-9	NA	CASSGPTSRGYGYTF	TGTGCCAGCAGCGGCCCGACGTCAAGGGGCTATGGCTACACCTTC
TRBJ1-1	13	many	TRBV29-1	NA	CSVVRTVDSGAFF	TGCAGCGTAGTCCGGACAGTGGATTCAGGAGCTTTCTTT
TRBJ2-5	14	NA	TRBV7-3	NA	CASSLRRDGETQYF	TGTGCCAGCAGCTTACGTCGGGATGGGGAGACCCAGTACTTC
TRBJ2-1	16	NA	TRBV20-1	TRBD2	CSASPIGTSDYNEQFF	TGCAGTGCTAGCCCGATCGGGACTAGCGACTACAATGAGCAGTTCTTC
TRBJ1-2	13	NA	TRBV27	TRBD1	CASSPGGWGGYTF	TGTGCCAGCAGTCCAGGGGGCTGGGGTGGCTACACCTTC